One and the same sample provided the 19 T cell receptor beta chains below, sequenced in a study of control samples from healthy donors and cancer patients. Sequencing was performed with immunoSEQ multiplex PCR; in TCRdb, only in-frame clones are kept and a portion is missing. This table holds 100,000 or so clones, around nine tenths found once. The specimen was blood. These receptors all come from a young man in good health.

The chain combines TRBV19 with TRBJ1-1; 7 bases match TRBD1. The CDR3 totals 15 residues. Germline V lookup: CDR1 LNHDA, CDR2 SQIVND (reference sequence). J gave up 6 bases and V 4 bases, and 11 bases lay outside the gene matches. Here the CDR3 DNA reads TGTGCCAGTAGTAACCCGCACCAGGGGGGGCCTGAAGCTTTCTTT. As protein: CASSNPHQGGPEAFF.

The CDR3 loop is CASSLGTVKNIQYF. CDR3 DNA sequence: TGTGCCAGCAGTTTGGGGACAGTAAAAAACATTCAGTACTTC. This chain joins TRBV6-6 and TRBJ2-4, with 7 bases that match TRBD1. Germline values: CDR1 MNHNY, CDR2 SVGAGI (reference sequence). CDR3 length: 14 amino acids. V was pared by 4 bases and J by 4 bases, with 4 bases of the junction left unmatched.

The chain has TRBV7-2 and TRBJ2-7; D remains unclear. In germline, CDR1 is SGHTA, CDR2 FQGNSA. Trimming left V 5 bases short and J 5 bases short, with 28 bases between. The CDR3 contains 18 residues. This CDR3 is CASSTTPDTAFELHEQYF. The CDR3 DNA follows: TGTGCCAGCAGCACCACCCCCGATACAGCGTTTGAGCTCCACGAGCAGTACTTC.

Details on this clone: In the same sample, other DNA sequences code for this CDR3. This chain uses TRBV5-1 with TRBJ1-5; D uncertain. Trimming cost V 0 bases and J 0 bases, with 7 bases left between them. This CDR3 spans 15 amino acids. Germline CDR1 SGHRS, CDR2 YFSETQ. CDR3 DNA: TGCGCCAGCAGCTTGGAAGGGTATAGCAATCAGCCCCAGCATTTT. Translating it yields CASSLEGYSNQPQHF.

A single count supports this clone. The V gene is TRBV7-9, the J gene TRBJ1-1; D is uncertain. From germline, CDR1 is SEHNR and CDR2 FQNEAQ (reference sequence). CDR3 size: 12 residues. V lost 5 bases and J lost 10, with 14 bases in between. This CDR3 reads CASSRESWGAFF. CDR3 sequence (DNA): TGTGCCAGCAGCCGAGAGTCATGGGGAGCTTTCTTT.

The chain is built from TRBV6-2 or TRBV6-3 and TRBJ1-5, with 8 nucleotides matching TRBD1. The CDR3 spans 15 residues. With 4 bases clipped from V and 3 bases from J, the junction kept 5 bases outside the gene matches. The germline V gene has CDR1 MNHEY and CDR2 SVGEGT. The CDR3: CASSSDRAFNQPQHF. The CDR3 DNA is TGTGCCAGCAGTTCGGACAGGGCGTTCAATCAGCCCCAGCATTTT.

The table lists this clone with a count of one. The chain recombines TRBV18 with TRBJ2-7; 8 nucleotides line up with TRBD1. Looked up from germline, CDR1 is KGHSH and CDR2 is LQKENI. The CDR3 covers 13 residues. V lost 2 bases and J lost 6; bases outside the gene matches: 3. The CDR3 region is CASSPMDRAEQYV. CDR3 DNA: TGTGCCAGCTCACCAATGGACAGGGCCGAGCAGTACGTC.

This chain uses TRBV3-1 (or the pseudogene TRBV3-2) with TRBJ2-2; maybe TRBD2 (6 bases). The CDR3 loop spans 12 amino acids. The germline CDR1 and CDR2 sequences are LGHDT and YNNKEL (reference sequence). The V gene lost 5 bases and the J gene lost 6 bases, with 7 bases spanning the gap. The CDR3 sequence is CASSWGAGELFF. The CDR3 nucleotides are TGTGCCAGCAGCTGGGGGGCCGGGGAGCTGTTTTTT.

This chain links TRBV10-1 with TRBJ2-1; TRBD2 matches 8 bases. From germline, CDR1 is WNHNN and CDR2 SYGVQD (reference sequence). The CDR3 has 17 amino acids. J gave up 0 bases and V 0 bases, and 4 bases lay outside the gene matches. This CDR3 reads CASSESTAGGSYNEQFF. The DNA of the CDR3 is TGCGCCAGCAGTGAGTCGACGGCGGGAGGCTCCTACAATGAGCAGTTCTTC.

The sample holds one count of this clone. The chain joins TRBV28 to TRBJ2-3; 10 nucleotides match TRBD2. Losses at the gene ends were 2 bases for V and 5 bases for J; bases not matched to a gene: 7. CDR3 length: 16 amino acids. CDR1 is MDHEN, CDR2 SYDVKM, per germline. In DNA form, the CDR3 reads TGTGCCAGCAGTTTAGGGAGCGGGAGGGCCGTAGATACGCAGTATTTT. Translating it yields CASSLGSGRAVDTQYF.

The V gene is TRBV11-3, the J gene TRBJ2-1; TRBD1 matches 7 bases. J gave up 0 bases and V 5 bases, and 7 bases lay outside the gene matches. The germline V gene has CDR1 SGHNT and CDR2 YENEEA. This CDR3 is 16 amino acids long. DNA of the CDR3: TGTGCCAGCAGCCGGACCGACAGGGTCTCCTACAATGAGCAGTTCTTC. Translated: CASSRTDRVSYNEQFF.

The J gene is TRBJ1-1, the V gene TRBV20-1; D is ambiguous. V was pared by 6 bases and J by 8 bases, with 10 bases between. The CDR3 runs 10 residues. CDR1 is DFQATT, CDR2 SNEGSKA, per germline (reference sequence). CDR3 region: CSAARSEAFF. For the CDR3, the DNA is TGCAGTGCCGCTCGCTCAGAAGCTTTCTTT.

This chain links TRBV4-1 with TRBJ1-1; D remains ambiguous. V was cut by 0 bases and J by 4 bases, with 18 bases left in between. Germline assignment: CDR1 MGHRA and CDR2 YSYEKL. The CDR3 has 17 amino acids. CDR3 coding DNA: TGCGCCAGCAGCCAAGATTCGGGCCCGAGTCTGGGCACTGAAGCTTTCTTT. Its translation is CASSQDSGPSLGTEAFF.

This chain connects TRBV12-3 or TRBV12-4 to TRBJ1-6; possibly TRBD1 for D (5 bases). Trimming took 5 bases from V and 6 from J, leaving 8 bases between them. The CDR3 is 13 amino acids. The DNA of the CDR3 is TGTGCCAGCAGTCGGGACGGTAATTCACCCCTCCACTTT. Translated, it gives CASSRDGNSPLHF.

This chain uses TRBV15 with TRBJ1-2; D is possibly TRBD1 (5 bases). Trimming took off 1 base at V and 3 bases at J, with 9 bases between the two ends. This CDR3 comprises 14 residues. CDR1 and CDR2 (germline): LNHNV, YYDKDF (reference sequence). The CDR3 DNA sequence: TGTGCCACCAGCAGAGTTATAGGGGACTATGGCTACACCTTC. This translates into CATSRVIGDYGYTF.

This rearrangement joins TRBV6-6 to TRBJ1-3, with D hard to call. Germline lookup yields CDR1 MNHNY and CDR2 SVGAGI (reference sequence). Deletions cut 4 bases from V and 4 bases from J, with 14 bases between. This CDR3 spans 15 amino acids. CDR3 in DNA: TGTGCCAGCAGTTCGCGGGCCGCGGGCGGAAACACCATATATTTT. This gives the protein CASSSRAAGGNTIYF.

The chain combines TRBV3-1 (or the pseudogene TRBV3-2) with TRBJ1-4, with D maybe TRBD1 (5 bases). The CDR3 has 18 residues. Germline values: CDR1 LGHDT, CDR2 YNNKEL (reference sequence). Between the trimmed V and J ends, which lost 1 base and 9 bases, there was a span of 24 bases. CDR3 bases: TGTGCCAGCAGCCAAGGGGTGTTTCCGGGGGGTGCGCTCAAAAAACTGTTTTTT. This translates into CASSQGVFPGGALKKLFF.

The chain carries TRBV6-6 and TRBJ1-4; 9 bases are shared with TRBD1. V dropped 6 bases and J dropped 8; count of bases not matched to a gene: 7. The CDR3 spans 14 residues. Germline CDR1 is MNHNY and CDR2 is SVGAGI (reference sequence). CDR3 nucleotides: TGTGCCAGCAGGGGGACAGGGACTAGGGAAAAACTGTTTTTT. It is translated as CASRGTGTREKLFF.

The chain employs TRBV10-3 and TRBJ2-7, with 9 bases aligning to TRBD2. The V gene end was trimmed by 5 bases and the J gene end by 4 bases; junction bases not matched to a gene: 6. This CDR3 is 14 amino acids long. CDR1 ENHRY and CDR2 SYGVKD come from the germline V gene. This CDR3 is CAISTRTSVYEQYF. The CDR3 bases are TGTGCCATCAGTACCCGGACTAGCGTGTACGAGCAGTACTTC.